This T cell receptor beta chain emerged from a study of metastatic and nonmetastatic thyroid tumors. Study at large: Comparative analysis of repertoires was undertaken across blood and tumor or nodule tissue obtained from malignant and benign thyroid patients.

Source study methods: Construction of a distant-metastasis classifier for papillary thyroid cancer relied on CDR3 differences across clinicopathological groups. TCRdb reprocessed the PCR reads using MiXCR. The V and J calls, along with clone size, are taken from TCRdb and not from the paper's own processing. The table has 30,000 to 40,000 clones, approximately 20% seen once; the top ten hold 22%. Until they underwent thyroid surgery, no patient had received any treatment. General study findings and limits: In both blood and tumor samples, TCR beta diversity was reported significantly higher for malignant than benign nodules.

There are a few counts of this clone. The antigen is not known. The V segment lost 4 bases and the J segment 4 bases; nucleotides outside the gene matches: 3. Germline lookup yields CDR1 KGHDR and CDR2 SFDVKD. The CDR3 is 14 residues long. The receptor was derived from a female donor with papillary thyroid cancer or a benign thyroid nodule (not recorded which). Some clones in this sample may be carry-over from other donors' samples. The specimen was blood. The rearrangement uses TRBV24-1 and TRBJ2-1; 7 bases map to TRBD1. The CDR3 bases are TGTGCCACCAGTGACCTGGACAGGTACAATGAGCAGTTCTTC. This translates into CATSDLDRYNEQFF.